The next 24 T cell receptor beta chains were all read from a single sample in a study of T-cell memory formation after mild COVID-19. TCRdb reanalysed the 5' RACE reads using MiXCR and keeps one entry per CDR3 protein. Of about 150,000 distinct CDR3 sequences detected, about 14% appear once; the ten largest clones hold roughly 13%. Sequencing was done on a sample of PBMCs or a T cell subset sorted from them (not recorded which). These receptors were taken from an adult woman who had mild COVID-19 (a few samples of this study predate the infection). Cell type and time point are not known.

The V gene is TRBV4-2, the J gene TRBJ1-4; D perhaps matches TRBD1 (6 bases). The CDR3 is made up of 16 amino acids. V shed 1 base and J shed 6 bases, with 15 bases lying between them. Germline CDR1 and CDR2: LGHNA and YNFKEQ. This chain's CDR3 is CASSQAGGASDEKLFF. The CDR3 DNA reads TGTGCCAGCAGCCAAGCCGGGGGGGCTTCGGATGAAAAACTGTTTTTT.

This rearrangement joins TRBV5-6 to TRBJ2-1; weak D call: TRBD2 (5 bases). Germline loops: CDR1 SGHDT, CDR2 YYEEEE. V lost 0 bases and J lost 9, with 10 bases in between. The length of the CDR3 is 13 residues. Here the CDR3 reads CASSLGIATEQFF. The CDR3 DNA follows: TGTGCCAGCAGCTTGGGAATAGCGACTGAGCAGTTCTTC.

The J gene is TRBJ2-7, the V gene TRBV6-5; no clear D gene. Germline CDR1 and CDR2: MNHEY and SVGAGI. V lost 6 bases, J lost 6 bases, and 15 bases lay in between. CDR3 length equals 13 residues. The CDR3, as DNA: TGTGCCAGCAGCGATTTACAAGAACTCGAGCAGTACTTC. This codes for CASSDLQELEQYF.

The V call is TRBV19, the J call TRBJ2-7; 9 bases are a match to TRBD1. Unmatched junction bases numbered 2, after V lost 5 bases and J lost 0 bases. The CDR3 spans 14 residues. Germline CDR1 reads LNHDA; CDR2 reads SQIVND (reference sequence). The CDR3 coding sequence is TGTGCCAGTAGTGGGGACAGGGCCTCCTACGAGCAGTACTTC. This encodes CASSGDRASYEQYF.

This clonotype has just a few counts. V usage is TRBV5-1 and J usage is TRBJ1-4; TRBD1 is a possible D gene (5 bases). Germline V gives CDR1 SGHRS, CDR2 YFSETQ. CDR3 size: 15 residues. V dropped 0 bases and J dropped 8 bases, with 14 bases sitting between them. DNA for the CDR3: TGCGCCAGCAGCTTGGTTGGCGGGGCAGGGGAAAAACTGTTTTTT. Amino acid sequence: CASSLVGGAGEKLFF.

This clonotype was counted at least ten times. This sequence joins TRBV6-5 and TRBJ1-3; D is possibly TRBD1 (5 bases). Trimming cost V 4 bases and J 1 base, with 11 bases left between them. The CDR3 sequence is 15 residues long. Germline values: CDR1 MNHEY, CDR2 SVGAGI. CDR3 nucleotides: TGTGCCAGCAGTTGGGGCAGGGATTCTGGAAACACCATATATTTT. Amino acids: CASSWGRDSGNTIYF.

The V and J genes are TRBV7-6 and TRBJ2-1, with no clear D. V was cut by 1 base and J by 0 bases, with 16 bases left in between. Germline loops: CDR1 SGHVS, CDR2 FNYEAQ. This CDR3 spans 18 amino acids. The CDR3 bases are TGTGCCAGCAGCTTAGGACCCTCCGGCTCGAGCTCCTACAATGAGCAGTTCTTC. It is translated as CASSLGPSGSSSYNEQFF.

This clonotype has just a few counts. The chain has TRBV25-1 and TRBJ2-5; D gene unclear. The germline gives CDR1 MGHDK, CDR2 SYGVNS. This CDR3 spans 15 amino acids. V lost 2 bases to trimming and J lost 0 bases, with 10 bases between them. In DNA form, the CDR3 reads TGTGCCAGCAGTGAACGGCAGCCCGACCAAGAGACCCAGTACTTC. Translating it yields CASSERQPDQETQYF. Full variable domain (remainder filled in from reference TRBV25-1 and TRBJ2-5): EADIYQTPRYLVIGTGKKITLECSQTMGHDKMYWYQQDPGMELHLIHYSYGVNSTEKGDLSSESTVSRIRTEHFPLTLESARPSHTSQYLCASSERQPDQETQYFGPGTRLLVL.

In its sample, this clonotype was seen a few times. This chain links TRBV7-8 with TRBJ2-3; 13 nucleotides agree with TRBD2. J gave up 6 bases and V 5 bases, and 8 bases lay outside the gene matches. The CDR3 loop spans 16 amino acids. CDR1 is SGHVS, CDR2 FQNEAQ, per germline. The CDR3 nucleotides read TGTGCCAGCAGCCTGAGGACTAGCGGGAGTGGCGATACGCAGTATTTT. Amino acids: CASSLRTSGSGDTQYF.

The gene calls are TRBV27 and TRBJ2-1, with 11 nucleotides matching TRBD2. V trimming: 5 bases; J trimming: 9 bases; junction bases outside the gene matches: 9. This CDR3 is 15 amino acids long. From germline, CDR1 is MNHEY and CDR2 SMNVEV (reference sequence). The CDR3 sequence is CASSRRLAGGVEQFF. CDR3 DNA sequence: TGTGCCAGCAGTAGGAGGCTAGCGGGAGGCGTTGAGCAGTTCTTC.

This chain connects TRBV6-5 to TRBJ2-1, with D hard to call. Trimming removed 6 bases from V and 1 base from J, with 10 bases in between. In germline, CDR1 is MNHEY, CDR2 SVGAGI. This CDR3 has 14 amino acids. The CDR3, as DNA: TGTGCCAGCAGCCCCGGTCTGTCCTACAATGAGCAGTTCTTC. This codes for CASSPGLSYNEQFF.

This clonotype was picked up a small number of times. Here the CDR3 reads CASSPRDRDYLEQYF. CDR3 nucleotide sequence: TGCGCCAGCAGCCCCCGGGACAGGGACTATCTGGAGCAGTACTTC. The J gene is TRBJ2-7, the V gene TRBV4-3, with 9 bases aligning to TRBD1. This CDR3 comprises 15 residues. The V segment lost 4 bases and the J segment 7 bases; nucleotides outside the gene matches: 11. Germline-derived CDR1 and CDR2 are LGHNA and YSLEER.

The chain combines TRBV25-1 with TRBJ1-2, with TRBD1 matching 7 bases. Germline trimming cut 6 bases from V and 5 bases from J; bases unmatched to any gene: 9. CDR3 length equals 14 residues. Germline V gives CDR1 MGHDK, CDR2 SYGVNS. CDR3 sequence (DNA): TGTGCCAGCAGCCTGACAGGGTGGGGTTATGGCTACACCTTC. Encoded protein: CASSLTGWGYGYTF.

This clonotype was found a few times. The genes are TRBV28 and TRBJ2-5; TRBD2 aligns across 9 bases. This CDR3 contains 16 residues. V was clipped by 8 bases and J by 0 bases; unmatched bases: 10. Germline assignment: CDR1 MDHEN and CDR2 SYDVKM. This chain's CDR3 is CASSAPGTSYQETQYF. Here the CDR3 DNA reads TGTGCCAGCTCCGCACCCGGGACTAGCTACCAAGAGACCCAGTACTTC.

This clonotype has just a few counts. This sequence joins TRBV4-2 and TRBJ2-1, with TRBD2 identical over 13 bases. The CDR3 has 16 amino acids. With V trimmed by 8 bases and J by 1 base, 5 bases remained unmatched. The germline gives CDR1 LGHNA, CDR2 YNFKEQ. The CDR3 DNA sequence: TGTGCCAGCGGACTAGCGGGAGAGTTTTCCTACAATGAGCAGTTCTTC. The encoded protein is CASGLAGEFSYNEQFF.

V usage is TRBV12-3 or TRBV12-4 and J usage is TRBJ2-3, with 11 bases matching TRBD2. V dropped 10 bases and J dropped 5; count of bases not matched to a gene: 11. The length of the CDR3 is 15 residues. CDR3 amino acids: CANGKLAGDQDTQYF. The CDR3 DNA follows: TGTGCCAACGGGAAACTAGCGGGGGATCAAGATACGCAGTATTTT.

V usage is TRBV30 and J usage is TRBJ2-7, with D tentatively TRBD2 (6 bases). The CDR3 is 15 amino acids. Germline CDR1 and CDR2: GTSNPN and SVGIG (reference sequence). V lost 2 bases to trimming and J lost 2 bases, with 16 bases between them. The CDR3 is CAWSPWGVLTYEQYF. CDR3 DNA sequence: TGTGCCTGGAGTCCGTGGGGGGTCCTAACCTACGAGCAGTACTTC.

This clonotype has a handful of counts. The chain links TRBV4-1 to TRBJ2-7, with a tentative D call TRBD2 (6 bases). Trimming cost V 5 bases and J 0 bases, with 14 bases left between them. The germline CDR1 and CDR2 sequences are MGHRA and YSYEKL. The CDR3 runs 15 residues. CDR3 in amino acids: CASSWEDQGSYEQYF. The CDR3 nucleotides are TGCGCCAGCAGCTGGGAGGACCAAGGCTCCTACGAGCAGTACTTC.

This clonotype was seen a few times. The chain couples TRBV7-2 to TRBJ2-5; 11 bases are shared with TRBD2. This CDR3 has 16 residues. Germline V gene lookup returns CDR1 SGHTA and CDR2 FQGNSA. The V gene end was trimmed by 7 bases and the J gene end by 5 bases; junction bases not matched to a gene: 12. The CDR3 DNA reads TGTGCCAGCACCAGGCAACTAGCGGGAGTCGACGAGACCCAGTACTTC. Amino acid sequence: CASTRQLAGVDETQYF.

This clonotype was seen a handful of times. The V gene is TRBV30, the J gene TRBJ2-3; the D gene could be TRBD1 or TRBD2 (5 bases each). Germline V CDR1 and CDR2: GTSNPN, SVGIG (reference sequence). Trimming removed 4 bases from V and 3 bases from J, with 17 bases in between. There are 15 residues in the CDR3. CDR3 coding DNA: TGTGCCTGGACGACCGGTAGGGGACGTACAGATACGCAGTATTTT. Translated: CAWTTGRGRTDTQYF.

This clonotype was counted between two and nine times. The rearrangement uses TRBV12-3 or TRBV12-4 and TRBJ2-2, with 11 bases that match TRBD2. The junction had 3 bases not matched to a gene; V was cut back by 2 bases and J by 1 base. The CDR3 sequence is 17 residues long. CDR3 region: CASSLSGTSGNTGELFF. In DNA form, the CDR3 reads TGTGCCAGCAGTTTAAGCGGGACTAGCGGGAACACCGGGGAGCTGTTTTTT.

The chain couples TRBV18 to TRBJ2-5; D may be TRBD1 (6 bases). Trimming removed 1 base at V and 3 bases at J, with 9 bases between. The CDR3 consists of 14 residues. Germline assignment: CDR1 KGHSH and CDR2 LQKENI. CDR3 in DNA: TGTGCCAGCTCACCACGTTCAGGGGAAGAGACCCAGTACTTC. Amino acids: CASSPRSGEETQYF.

This clonotype was counted a single time. This CDR3 reads CASSPVLANEQFF. The CDR3 region has the DNA TGTGCCAGCAGTCCCGTTCTAGCGAATGAGCAGTTCTTC. The chain uses TRBV12-3 or TRBV12-4 and TRBJ2-1; possible D gene TRBD2, 6 bases. Trimming shortened V by 5 bases and J by 7 bases, and 12 bases separated the two germline ends. There are 13 residues in the CDR3.

This chain joins TRBV7-3 and TRBJ2-2, with a tentative D call TRBD1 (6 bases). V was clipped by 5 bases and J by 3 bases, with 16 bases between them. The CDR3 is made up of 16 amino acids. CDR1 and CDR2 from the germline V gene are SGHTA and FQGTGA. CDR3 protein: CASSVTGTAYTGELFF. The CDR3 DNA sequence: TGTGCCAGCAGCGTCACAGGGACCGCCTACACCGGGGAGCTGTTTTTT.